The next 30 T cell receptor beta chains were all read from a single sample in a study of T cell repertoires in cytomegalovirus infection. One entry per CDR3 protein, called by TCRdb with MiXCR from the reads. Of about 240,000 distinct CDR3 sequences listed, 9% to 15% were seen once; the top ten hold 1.6%. The sample was PBMCs. The receptors originated from a human donor in good health (CMV status not recorded). Some clones in this sample may be carry-over from other donors' samples.

This clonotype appeared a few times. The chain recombines TRBV3-1 with TRBJ1-1; D call uncertain. The CDR3 contains 16 residues. V was cut by 3 bases and J by 1 base, with 15 bases left in between. Germline lookup yields CDR1 LGHDT and CDR2 YNNKEL (reference sequence). CDR3: CASSHSAQGRNTEAFF. CDR3 DNA: TGTGCCAGCAGCCACTCCGCCCAAGGGAGGAACACTGAAGCTTTCTTT.

At least ten counts were recorded for this clonotype. This chain uses TRBV7-2 with TRBJ1-2; TRBD1 matches 9 bases. CDR3 length: 13 residues. The germline gives CDR1 SGHTA, CDR2 FQGNSA. V shed 4 bases and J 8 bases; nucleotides not matched to a gene: 5. CDR3: CASSSRDRAGYTF. CDR3 DNA sequence: TGTGCCAGCAGCTCCCGGGACAGGGCGGGCTACACCTTC.

The CDR3 sequence is CASSFGQEHSPLHF. In DNA, the CDR3 is TGTGCCAGCAGCTTCGGACAGGAGCATTCACCCCTCCACTTT. The gene calls are TRBV11-3 and TRBJ1-6, with TRBD1 matching over 7 bases. J lost 8 bases, V lost 3 bases, and 4 bases had no gene match. Looked up from germline, CDR1 is SGHNT and CDR2 is YENEEA. The CDR3 length is 14 residues.

This clonotype was counted many times. CDR3 sequence: CASSLGLVGETQYF. CDR3 DNA sequence: TGTGCCAGCAGTTTGGGACTAGTAGGCGAGACCCAGTACTTC. V and J are TRBV6-2 or TRBV6-3 and TRBJ2-5; 8 bases agree with TRBD2. V gave up 4 bases and J gave up 5 bases; unmatched junction bases: 6. There are 14 residues in the CDR3. CDR1 and CDR2 (germline): MNHEY, SVGEGT.

This clonotype was seen at least ten times. This chain links TRBV7-8 with TRBJ2-3, with 13 positions matching TRBD2. Germline CDR1 reads SGHVS; CDR2 reads FQNEAQ. There are 17 residues in the CDR3. The V and J ends lost 4 bases and 5 bases, in that order; junction bases with no gene match: 9. DNA for the CDR3: TGTGCCAGCAGCTCGGGACTAGCGGGACCAGCAGGAGATACGCAGTATTTT. Protein: CASSSGLAGPAGDTQYF. Full variable domain (remainder filled in from reference TRBV7-8 and TRBJ2-3): GAGVSQSPRYKVAKRGQDVALRCDPISGHVSLFWYQQALGQGPEFLTYFQNEAQLDKSGLPSDRFFAERPEGSVSTLKIQRTQQEDSAVYLCASSSGLAGPAGDTQYFGPGTRLTVL.

This clonotype showed up many times. CDR3 protein: CASSLKSAGSGYTF. The CDR3 DNA is TGTGCCAGCAGTTTAAAATCGGCAGGGAGTGGCTACACCTTC. The V call is TRBV12-3 or TRBV12-4, the J call TRBJ1-2, with D perhaps matching TRBD1 (5 bases). V was trimmed by 2 bases and J by 7 bases, leaving 14 bases between them. The CDR3 contains 14 residues.

This clonotype was counted many times. The V call is TRBV6-4, the J call TRBJ2-5, with D possibly matching TRBD1 (7 bases). Between the trimmed V and J ends, which lost 2 bases and 5 bases, there was a span of 12 bases. The CDR3 extends over 14 amino acids. CDR1 and CDR2 (germline): MRHNA, SNTAGT. For the CDR3, the DNA is TGTGCCAGCAGTGACACCCCAGGGGGGGAGACCCAGTACTTC. It is translated as CASSDTPGGETQYF.

This clonotype has ten or more counts. The V and J genes are TRBV5-1 and TRBJ1-5; D gene uncertain. With 0 bases removed from V and 3 bases from J, the gap between germline ends came to 4 bases. The CDR3 contains 13 residues. CDR1 SGHRS and CDR2 YFSETQ come from the germline V gene. The CDR3 region has the DNA TGCGCCAGCAGCTTGGACTTCAATCAGCCCCAGCATTTT. Residues: CASSLDFNQPQHF.

This clonotype occurred many times. The gene calls are TRBV19 and TRBJ2-1, with no clear D. Germline CDR1 LNHDA, CDR2 SQIVND (reference sequence). Trimming cost V 4 bases and J 1 base, with 11 bases left between them. The CDR3 has 15 residues. CDR3 amino acids: CASSTPHGSYNEQFF. CDR3 nucleotide sequence: TGTGCCAGTAGTACCCCCCACGGGTCCTACAATGAGCAGTTCTTC.

This clonotype was counted ten times or more. The V and J genes are TRBV7-2 and TRBJ2-7; D perhaps matches TRBD2 (6 bases). Trimming removed 6 bases from V and 4 bases from J, with 16 bases in between. The CDR3 runs 14 residues. In germline, CDR1 is SGHTA, CDR2 FQGNSA. The CDR3, as DNA: TGTGCCAGCAGTTTTCCGGGACTCCTTTACGAGCAGTACTTC. It is translated as CASSFPGLLYEQYF.

This clonotype was seen many times. This rearrangement joins TRBV11-3 to TRBJ2-1; D possibly corresponds to TRBD2 (6 bases). Trimming removed 5 bases from V and 3 bases from J, with 26 bases in between. Per germline, CDR1 SGHNT and CDR2 YENEEA. This CDR3 region has 19 residues. The CDR3, as DNA: TGTGCCAGCAGCCCCTCACTGACTAAGCGGGCTCCCCGCTACAATGAGCAGTTCTTC. It encodes CASSPSLTKRAPRYNEQFF.

Many counts were recorded for this clonotype. V is TRBV19 and J is TRBJ1-2; TRBD1 might be the D (5 bases). Looked up from germline, CDR1 is LNHDA and CDR2 is SQIVND (reference sequence). Trimming shortened V by 5 bases and J by 8 bases, and 15 bases separated the two germline ends. The CDR3 length is 13 residues. CDR3 residues: CASSPGPRAGYTF. In nucleotides, the CDR3 is TGTGCCAGTAGTCCGGGGCCCCGAGCGGGCTACACCTTC.

This clonotype was seen more than once but under ten times. This chain uses TRBV18 with TRBJ2-3, with 7 bases lining up with TRBD2. The V and J ends lost 6 bases and 4 bases, in that order; junction bases with no gene match: 7. This CDR3 is built from 14 residues. Per the germline V gene, CDR1 is KGHSH and CDR2 is LQKENI. DNA for the CDR3: TGTGCCAGCTCCCCCGGCGGGAGTCCAGATACGCAGTATTTT. Protein: CASSPGGSPDTQYF. Using reference TRBV18 and TRBJ2-3 for the parts outside the CDR3, the full variable domain is NAGVMQNPRHLVRRRGQEARLRCSPMKGHSHVYWYRQLPEEGLKFMVYLQKENIIDESGMPKERFSAEFPKEGPSILRIQQVVRGDSAAYFCASSPGGSPDTQYFGPGTRLTVL.

This clonotype was recorded once. An end of the junction does not agree with germline; a read error may underlie this. The chain recombines TRBV11-3 with TRBJ2-2, with 11 bases aligning to TRBD2. Looked up from germline, CDR1 is SGHNT and CDR2 is YENEEA. The CDR3 totals 16 residues. CDR3 coding DNA: TGTGCCAGCAGCGCCAGACTAGCGGGAAACACCGGGGACCTGTTTTTT. Translated: CASSARLAGNTGDLFF.

This clonotype has more than one count but fewer than ten. J is TRBJ2-3 and V is TRBV20-1, with D uncertain. There are 10 residues in the CDR3. Trimming stripped 3 bases from V and 9 bases from J, with 7 bases between. The germline V gene encodes CDR1 DFQATT and CDR2 SNEGSKA (reference sequence). Here the CDR3 DNA reads TGCAGTGCTAGCTATAACACGCAGTATTTT. As protein: CSASYNTQYF.

This clonotype was seen ten or more times. The junction shows a germline mismatch at one end, possibly a read error. The chain couples TRBV20-1 to TRBJ1-2, with D possibly TRBD1 on 5 matching bases. Germline assignment: CDR1 DFQATT and CDR2 SNEGSKA (reference sequence). CDR3 length equals 13 residues. DNA for the CDR3: TGCAGTGCGAGAGGTGGGGCCCTCAATGGCTACACCTTC. This encodes CSARGGALNGYTF.

This clonotype was observed many times. This chain joins TRBV6-1 and TRBJ2-1, with D unresolved. The CDR3 is 15 residues long. Germline V gene sequence: CDR1 MNHNS, CDR2 SASEGT. The ends were cut back, 4 bases at V and 7 bases at J, with 17 bases in the middle. CDR3 loop: CASSGKGPHLNEQFF. In DNA, the CDR3 is TGTGCCAGCAGTGGAAAAGGACCCCACCTAAATGAGCAGTTCTTC.

Many counts were recorded for this clonotype. The chain joins TRBV19 to TRBJ2-3; unclear D gene. The CDR3 loop spans 14 amino acids. CDR1 and CDR2 from the germline V gene are LNHDA and SQIVND (reference sequence). Between the trimmed V and J ends, which lost 10 bases and 3 bases, there was a span of 17 bases. The CDR3 DNA reads as TGTGCCACCCAGGACGGGCCACGGACAGATACGCAGTATTTT. This gives the protein CATQDGPRTDTQYF.

In this sample, this clonotype turned up many times. This chain uses TRBV6-6 with TRBJ2-5, with 7 positions matching TRBD1. The germline gives CDR1 MNHNY, CDR2 SVGAGI (reference sequence). The ends lost 6 bases at V and 5 bases at J; junction bases unmatched: 6. CDR3 length: 13 amino acids. The CDR3 is CASSIQGRETQYF. The CDR3 bases are TGTGCCAGCAGCATACAGGGGCGGGAGACCCAGTACTTC.

Many counts were recorded for this clonotype. The V call is TRBV10-3, the J call TRBJ2-3; D is perhaps TRBD1 or TRBD2 (5 bases each). CDR3 length: 13 residues. The V gene lost 2 bases and the J gene lost 5 bases, with 8 bases spanning the gap. CDR1 and CDR2 from the germline V gene are ENHRY and SYGVKD. The CDR3 loop is CAISERDRDTQYF. DNA for the CDR3: TGTGCCATCAGTGAGCGGGACCGAGATACGCAGTATTTT.

This clonotype was seen once. A much larger clone differs from this one at a single base, so this may be a read error. This chain connects TRBV6-2 or TRBV6-3 to TRBJ1-2, with D uncertain. Germline V gene lookup returns CDR1 MNHEY and CDR2 SVGEGT. CDR3 length equals 13 residues. DNA for the CDR3: TGTGCCAGCAGTTTCGGAGCTAATAATGGCTGCACCTTC. As protein: CASSFGANNGCTF.

This chain links TRBV28 with TRBJ1-1; no firm D call. The CDR3 covers 13 residues. V lost 5 bases and J lost 7, with 14 bases in between. Germline V CDR1 and CDR2: MDHEN, SYDVKM. The CDR3 loop is CASSLGSGREAFF. The CDR3 DNA sequence: TGTGCCAGCAGTCTAGGCAGCGGACGTGAAGCTTTCTTT.

This clonotype was observed at least ten times. The J gene is TRBJ2-2, the V gene TRBV28; D unresolved. CDR3 length equals 14 residues. V lost 5 bases and J lost 1, with 8 bases in between. Looked up from germline, CDR1 is MDHEN and CDR2 is SYDVKM. The CDR3 coding sequence is TGTGCCAGCAGTCCTCCAAGGAACACCGGGGAGCTGTTTTTT. Translation: CASSPPRNTGELFF.

The sample holds a few counts of this clonotype. V gene TRBV4-1 combines with J gene TRBJ1-3; maybe TRBD1 (5 bases). CDR1 is MGHRA and CDR2 is YSYEKL in the germline V gene. The V and J ends lost 3 bases and 1 base respectively, with 10 bases between them. The CDR3 loop spans 15 amino acids. CDR3 DNA sequence: TGCGCCAGCAGCCACCCAGGGTTTTCTGGAAACACCATATATTTT. This gives the protein CASSHPGFSGNTIYF.

The genes are TRBV5-1 and TRBJ2-7; the D is unclear. V lost 5 bases and J 2 bases, leaving 11 bases between the germline ends. Per the germline V gene, CDR1 is SGHRS and CDR2 is YFSETQ. This CDR3 comprises 13 residues. Here the CDR3 reads CASSSGSTYEQYF. The CDR3 nucleotides read TGCGCCAGCAGTTCGGGTTCCACCTACGAGCAGTACTTC.

This clonotype was picked up many times. This rearrangement joins TRBV7-9 to TRBJ1-1; no clear D. The CDR3 contains 11 residues. Trimming shortened V by 5 bases and J by 4 bases, and 5 bases separated the two germline ends. Germline V gene data show CDR1 as SEHNR and CDR2 as FQNEAQ (reference sequence). CDR3 DNA: TGTGCCAGCAGCCCATTCACTGAAGCTTTCTTT. This sequence encodes CASSPFTEAFF.

The table lists this clonotype with many counts. The chain couples TRBV7-2 to TRBJ2-3; TRBD2 matches at 7 bases. Germline trimming cut 4 bases from V and 0 bases from J; bases unmatched to any gene: 4. Germline CDR1 and CDR2: SGHTA and FQGNSA. The length of the CDR3 is 15 residues. The CDR3 sequence is CASSSAGRSTDTQYF. The CDR3 nucleotides read TGTGCCAGCAGCTCAGCGGGGCGAAGCACAGATACGCAGTATTTT. The whole variable domain, filled in from reference TRBV7-2 and TRBJ2-3, reads GAGVSQSPSNKVTEKGKDVELRCDPISGHTALYWYRQSLGQGLEFLIYFQGNSAPDKSGLPSDRFSAERTGGSVSTLTIQRTQQEDSAVYLCASSSAGRSTDTQYFGPGTRLTVL.

Ten or more counts support this clonotype. This chain connects TRBV19 to TRBJ2-5; D is perhaps TRBD1 (5 bases). The V gene lost 0 bases and the J gene lost 4 bases, with 12 bases spanning the gap. The CDR3 length is 15 residues. Germline V gene sequence: CDR1 LNHDA, CDR2 SQIVND (reference sequence). This CDR3 reads CASSIESREGETQYF. CDR3 sequence (DNA): TGTGCCAGTAGTATAGAGTCCAGGGAAGGAGAGACCCAGTACTTC.

This clonotype showed up many times. The V gene is TRBV7-2, the J gene TRBJ2-2, with D unclear. The CDR3 has 12 residues. V lost 5 bases to trimming and J lost 1 base, with 2 bases between them. Germline V gene sequence: CDR1 SGHTA, CDR2 FQGNSA. DNA of the CDR3: TGTGCCAGCAGCGTGAACACCGGGGAGCTGTTTTTT. Its translation: CASSVNTGELFF.

V gene TRBV20-1 combines with J gene TRBJ2-3; D gene uncertain. Germline V gene data show CDR1 as DFQATT and CDR2 as SNEGSKA (reference sequence). V dropped 0 bases and J dropped 2 bases, with 9 bases sitting between them. The CDR3 length is 14 residues. CDR3 protein: CSAREGRPTDTQYF. For the CDR3, the DNA is TGCAGTGCTAGAGAGGGCCGACCCACAGATACGCAGTATTTT.